Shown below are 23 T cell receptor beta chains from a single sample sequenced in a study of blood T cells in healthy people across ages (dated by TCRdb to between 2015 and 2017). Libraries were constructed by 5' RACE. The instrument given in TCRdb is Illumina HiSeq 2500. A second PCR of about 7 to 12 cycles was run with a J-beta primer mix and a sample-barcoded 5' primer. TCRdb reprocessing: public reads trimmed at Q25 with fastp, clones called with MiXCR, in-frame beta chains kept. Rows are combined by CDR3 protein, so each entry shows the most common genes and DNA. This sample comprises around 1,700,000 distinct CDR3 sequences, under 30% of them detected only once. The top ten clones comprise over 7% of the sample. The sequencing input was blood. The receptors derive from a woman aged 30 to 39 in good health.

The gene calls are TRBV5-1 and TRBJ2-7; the match to TRBD2 covers 10 bases. This CDR3 spans 21 amino acids. Trimming cost V 2 bases and J 1 base; bases outside gene matches: 21. Germline lookup yields CDR1 SGHRS and CDR2 YFSETQ. The CDR3 nucleotides read TGCGCCAGCAGCTTTCACTTAGCGGGAGGCTCCATATCAGATTCGTCCTACGAGCAGTACTTC. It yields the protein CASSFHLAGGSISDSSYEQYF.

The chain links TRBV19 to TRBJ2-1; D tentatively fits TRBD1 or TRBD2 (5 bases each). Germline CDR1 and CDR2: LNHDA and SQIVND (reference sequence). The CDR3 loop spans 15 amino acids. Trimming stripped 6 bases from V and 3 bases from J, with 15 bases between. In nucleotides, the CDR3 is TGTGCCAGTAGCATTCAAGGGACCCTCTACAATGAGCAGTTCTTC. Amino acids: CASSIQGTLYNEQFF. Together with reference TRBV19 and TRBJ2-1, the CDR3 gives the full variable domain: DGGITQSPKYLFRKEGQNVTLSCEQNLNHDAMYWYRQDPGQGLRLIYYSQIVNDFQKGDIAEGYSVSREKKESFPLTVTSAQKNPTAFYLCASSIQGTLYNEQFFGPGTRLTVL.

The chain combines TRBV2 with TRBJ2-5; 11 bases line up with TRBD1. The J call may not be correct, given that the DNA end is closer to TRBJ2-7. The CDR3 is 13 amino acids. The germline V gene has CDR1 SNHLY and CDR2 FYNNEI. CDR3 residues: CANSGTGGYEQYF. CDR3 sequence (DNA): TGTGCCAACTCCGGGACAGGGGGGTACGAGCAGTACTTC.

This clonotype was seen more than once but under ten times. V and J are TRBV20-1 and TRBJ2-3; no clear D. V lost 0 bases, J lost 2 bases, and 9 bases lay in between. The CDR3 is 14 residues long. From germline, CDR1 is DFQATT and CDR2 SNEGSKA (reference sequence). CDR3 sequence (DNA): TGCAGTGCTAGAGATTGGTCGTCCACAGATACGCAGTATTTT. This sequence encodes CSARDWSSTDTQYF.

The genes are TRBV18 and TRBJ1-1; possible D gene TRBD1, 5 bases. Germline loops: CDR1 KGHSH, CDR2 LQKENI. Trimming took 3 bases from V and 1 from J, leaving 9 bases between them. The CDR3 sequence is 14 residues long. DNA for the CDR3: TGTGCCAGCTCACCGCAGGGAAAGAACACTGAAGCTTTCTTT. Translation gives CASSPQGKNTEAFF.

CDR3 bases: TGTGCCAGTAGTATAGTTTGGACCACGGGTCAGCCCCAGCATTTT. Protein product: CASSIVWTTGQPQHF. This chain connects TRBV19 to TRBJ1-5; D not certain. The V gene's germline CDR1 is LNHDA and CDR2 SQIVND (reference sequence). CDR3 size: 15 residues. V shed 1 base and J shed 6 bases, with 13 bases lying between them. The whole variable domain, remainder taken from reference TRBV19 and TRBJ1-5, is DGGITQSPKYLFRKEGQNVTLSCEQNLNHDAMYWYRQDPGQGLRLIYYSQIVNDFQKGDIAEGYSVSREKKESFPLTVTSAQKNPTAFYLCASSIVWTTGQPQHFGDGTRLSIL.

Comments on this clonotype: This could be a read error, since a much larger clone is one nucleotide away. V usage is TRBV20-1 and J usage is TRBJ2-7; D remains unclear. The CDR3 contains 11 residues. The V end was cut by 2 bases, the J end by 6 bases, with 8 bases between. Germline V gives CDR1 DFQATT, CDR2 SNEGSKA (reference sequence). The CDR3, as DNA: TGCAGTGCTAGAAGGGCCTGCGAGCAGTACTTC. Amino acids: CSARRACEQYF.

This clonotype was found a few times. The chain is built from TRBV20-1 and TRBJ2-1, with TRBD2 matching over 9 bases. Trimming removed 3 bases from V and 4 bases from J; junction bases left unmatched: 7. Germline V gene sequence: CDR1 DFQATT, CDR2 SNEGSKA (reference sequence). This CDR3 contains 15 residues. The CDR3 reads CSASVASGEYNEQFF. As DNA, the CDR3 is TGCAGTGCTAGTGTGGCTAGCGGGGAATACAATGAGCAGTTCTTC.

This clonotype was found a few times. This chain uses TRBV20-1 with TRBJ1-2, with TRBD1 matching over 7 bases. The CDR3 spans 11 residues. CDR1 is DFQATT and CDR2 is SNEGSKA in the germline V gene (reference sequence). V trimming: 3 bases; J trimming: 6 bases; junction bases outside the gene matches: 1. The DNA for the CDR3 is TGCAGTGCTAGTACAGGGGATGGCTACACCTTC. Translation gives CSASTGDGYTF.

The chain is built from TRBV7-2 and TRBJ1-1; 8 bases align to TRBD1. V was pared by 5 bases and J by 2 bases, with 4 bases of the junction left unmatched. Germline V gene data show CDR1 as SGHTA and CDR2 as FQGNSA. CDR3 length: 14 residues. In DNA, the CDR3 is TGTGCCAGCAGCGTACAGGGGGGAAACACTGAAGCTTTCTTT. Encoded protein: CASSVQGGNTEAFF.

V and J are TRBV20-1 and TRBJ1-2; TRBD1 matches at 10 bases. The CDR3 has 14 residues. V shed 5 bases and J 8 bases; nucleotides not matched to a gene: 11. CDR1 is DFQATT, CDR2 SNEGSKA, per germline (reference sequence). CDR3 DNA: TGCAGTGCTGGGACGGGACAGGGGCCGGGAGGCTACACCTTC. This encodes CSAGTGQGPGGYTF.

This clonotype was recorded many times. Written as DNA, the CDR3 is TGTGCCAGCAGCCAAGATCTCCGAGCGGGAGGAGCGGGGGCCAACGTCCTGACTTTC. It is translated as CASSQDLRAGGAGANVLTF. The V and J genes are TRBV14 and TRBJ2-6; 9 nucleotides agree with TRBD2. The V gene's germline CDR1 is SGHDN and CDR2 FVKESK. The CDR3 is 19 residues long. Trimming took 0 bases from V and 4 from J; bases not matched to a gene: 10.

At least ten counts were recorded for this clonotype. The chain joins TRBV2 to TRBJ2-4; D might be TRBD2 (5 bases). V lost 7 bases, J lost 7 bases, and 11 bases lay in between. Germline assignment: CDR1 SNHLY and CDR2 FYNNEI. This CDR3 region has 12 residues. The CDR3 here is CASTSWENIQYF. The CDR3 DNA reads as TGTGCCAGCACTTCGTGGGAGAACATTCAGTACTTC.

This clonotype was picked up a small number of times. The chain has TRBV6-5 and TRBJ1-5, with a tentative D call TRBD1 (5 bases). Per germline, CDR1 MNHEY and CDR2 SVGAGI. CDR3 size: 13 residues. Trimming left V 4 bases short and J 7 bases short, with 11 bases between. This CDR3 reads CASSSAQGQPQHF. The CDR3 DNA sequence: TGTGCCAGCAGTTCGGCCCAGGGACAGCCCCAGCATTTT.

The rearrangement links TRBV7-7 to TRBJ2-2; TRBD1 matches 7 bases. Germline trimming cut 5 bases from V and 4 bases from J; bases unmatched to any gene: 4. Germline V CDR1 and CDR2: SSHAT, FNYEAQ (reference sequence). The CDR3 is 14 amino acids. The CDR3 spells CASSGTDITGELFF. The CDR3 DNA sequence: TGTGCCAGCAGCGGGACAGACATCACCGGGGAGCTGTTTTTT.

The chain has TRBV14 and TRBJ2-5, with a weak D call TRBD2 (6 bases). The CDR3 is 14 residues long. Trimming pared 4 bases from V and 0 bases from J, leaving 9 bases between. The germline V gene has CDR1 SGHDN and CDR2 FVKESK. The CDR3 bases are TGTGCCAGCAGCCCGGGGGACTACCAAGAGACCCAGTACTTC. This gives the protein CASSPGDYQETQYF.

This clonotype was counted between two and nine times. V gene TRBV24-1 combines with J gene TRBJ1-5; D is unresolved. Germline V gene data show CDR1 as KGHDR and CDR2 as SFDVKD. Trimming took 11 bases from V and 4 from J, leaving 11 bases between them. The CDR3 runs 12 residues. The chain's CDR3 is CAIAQGNQPQHF. The CDR3, as DNA: TGTGCCATCGCTCAAGGAAATCAGCCCCAGCATTTT.

This clonotype was seen ten or more times. The CDR3 sequence is CSAILPGDAQYF. In nucleotides, the CDR3 is TGCAGTGCTATCCTTCCAGGGGATGCGCAGTATTTT. The chain carries TRBV20-1 and TRBJ2-3; D possibly corresponds to TRBD1 (6 bases). The CDR3 length is 12 residues. Deletions cut 4 bases from V and 10 bases from J, with 15 bases between. The germline CDR1 and CDR2 sequences are DFQATT and SNEGSKA (reference sequence).

The chain uses TRBV5-5 and TRBJ2-7; D not certain. The CDR3 extends over 15 amino acids. Trimming took 6 bases from V and 1 from J, leaving 17 bases between them. Germline CDR1 reads SGHKS; CDR2 reads YYEKEE (reference sequence). CDR3 protein: CASILAAGFSYEQYF. DNA of the CDR3: TGTGCCAGCATCCTGGCGGCCGGTTTTTCCTACGAGCAGTACTTC.

The genes are TRBV11-2 and TRBJ2-3, with 9 nucleotides matching TRBD2. Per the germline V gene, CDR1 is SGHAT and CDR2 is FQNNGV. The CDR3 is 17 residues long. The trim removed 0 bases at V and 2 bases at J, leaving 6 bases unmatched. CDR3 sequence: CASSLDIAGALTDTQYF. CDR3 in DNA: TGTGCCAGCAGCTTAGATATAGCGGGGGCCCTCACAGATACGCAGTATTTT.

This clonotype showed up just a few times. The chain carries TRBV28 and TRBJ1-6; D is perhaps TRBD1 (5 bases). Trimming removed 10 bases from V and 8 bases from J, with 15 bases in between. Germline V gene lookup returns CDR1 MDHEN and CDR2 SYDVKM. The CDR3 is made up of 13 amino acids. CDR3 sequence reads: CATMEQGDSPLHF. The DNA for the CDR3 is TGTGCCACGATGGAGCAGGGTGATTCACCCCTCCACTTT. The full variable domain, in which reference TRBV28 and TRBJ1-6 provide the parts outside the CDR3, is DVKVTQSSRYLVKRTGEKVFLECVQDMDHENMFWYRQDPGLGLRLIYFSYDVKMKEKGDIPEGYSVSREKKERFSLILESASTNQTSMYLCATMEQGDSPLHFGNGTRLTVT.

This clonotype was seen a handful of times. This chain uses TRBV11-2 with TRBJ1-4; D call uncertain. With 5 bases removed from V and 7 bases from J, the gap between germline ends came to 11 bases. The germline V gene encodes CDR1 SGHAT and CDR2 FQNNGV. The CDR3 sequence is 13 residues long. This CDR3 is CASSPVGFEKLFF. The CDR3 DNA follows: TGTGCCAGCAGCCCGGTCGGGTTTGAAAAACTGTTTTTT. Full variable domain (remainder filled in from reference TRBV11-2 and TRBJ1-4): EAGVAQSPRYKIIEKRQSVAFWCNPISGHATLYWYQQILGQGPKLLIQFQNNGVVDDSQLPKDRFSAERLKGVDSTLKIQPAKLEDSAVYLCASSPVGFEKLFFGSGTQLSVL.

In its sample, this clonotype was seen once. The CDR3 does not end in the conserved phenylalanine or tryptophan, so this is likely a read error. CDR3 DNA: TGTGCCAGCAGCGCCAGCTCCTACGAGCAGTACTGC. It translates to CASSASSYEQYC. V and J are TRBV2 and TRBJ2-7; D is unclear. The CDR3 totals 12 residues. Germline V gives CDR1 SNHLY, CDR2 FYNNEI. Trimming shortened V by 6 bases and J by 0 bases, and 6 bases separated the two germline ends.